This T cell receptor (beta chain) was profiled in a study of early T cells in non-severe SARS-CoV-2 infection. At least ten counts were recorded for this clonotype. V lost 5 bases, J lost 6 bases, and 11 bases lay in between. In germline, CDR1 is SEHNR, CDR2 FQNEAQ (reference sequence). The CDR3 runs to 13 residues. Each CDR3 protein gets one entry after TCRdb re-called the 5' RACE reads with MiXCR. The data show 35,000 to 45,000 distinct CDR3 sequences, approximately 6.6% seen once. The chain uses TRBV7-9 and TRBJ2-1, with a possible D match to TRBD1 (5 bases). This clonotype originated in an adult who was a healthcare worker with PCR-confirmed SARS-CoV-2 infection or an uninfected control (not recorded which). Sequencing used whole blood, obtained at baseline. The CDR3 region has the DNA TGTGCCAGCAGCCCCACGCAGGGCAATGAGCAGTTCTTC. Its protein product is CASSPTQGNEQFF.